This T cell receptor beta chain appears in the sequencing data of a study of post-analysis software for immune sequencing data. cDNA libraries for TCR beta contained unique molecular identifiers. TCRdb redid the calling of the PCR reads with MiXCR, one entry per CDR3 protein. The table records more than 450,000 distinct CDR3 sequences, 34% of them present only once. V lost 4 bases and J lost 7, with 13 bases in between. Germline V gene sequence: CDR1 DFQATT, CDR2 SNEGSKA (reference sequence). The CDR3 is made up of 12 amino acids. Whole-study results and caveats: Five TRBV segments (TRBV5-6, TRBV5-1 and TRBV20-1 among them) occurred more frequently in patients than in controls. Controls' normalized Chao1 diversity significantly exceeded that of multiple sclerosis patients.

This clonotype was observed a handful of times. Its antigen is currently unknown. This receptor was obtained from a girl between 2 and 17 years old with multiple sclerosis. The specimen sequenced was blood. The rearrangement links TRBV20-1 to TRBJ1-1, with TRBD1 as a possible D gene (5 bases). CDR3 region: CSAIGGTSEAFF. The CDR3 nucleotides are TGCAGTGCTATTGGGGGGACTAGTGAAGCTTTCTTT.